The clone carrying this TCR beta chain has more than one count but fewer than ten. Antigen: not known. This entry belongs to a study of T cells in Graves' hyperthyroidism and ophthalmopathy. Trimming at V came to 3 bases and at J to 5 bases, leaving 6 bases not matched to a gene. The CDR3 has 15 amino acids. Findings and limits, study-wide: Researchers report that a 13 V-J model separated ophthalmopathy from stable hyperthyroidism. The model's output predicted ophthalmopathy at a median of roughly 6.9 months prior to onset.

Template material for amplifying TCR beta CDR3 regions consisted of RNA transcripts. The TCR CDR3 first-round RT-PCR relied on the HTBI primer set. TCRdb ran MiXCR on the multiplex PCR reads and lists one entry per CDR3 protein. The sample includes approximately 700,000 distinct CDR3 sequences, nearly 45% of them seen just once. What was sequenced was peripheral blood or thyroid tissue (not recorded which). The clonotype was recovered from an adult man with Graves' disease, either hyperthyroidism or ophthalmopathy (not recorded which). The rearrangement joins TRBV12-3 or TRBV12-4 to TRBJ1-5, with 8 bases identical to TRBD1. The CDR3 nucleotides read TGTGCCAGCAGTTTTGGACAGGGCGTGGATCAGCCCCAGCATTTT. Its translation: CASSFGQGVDQPQHF.